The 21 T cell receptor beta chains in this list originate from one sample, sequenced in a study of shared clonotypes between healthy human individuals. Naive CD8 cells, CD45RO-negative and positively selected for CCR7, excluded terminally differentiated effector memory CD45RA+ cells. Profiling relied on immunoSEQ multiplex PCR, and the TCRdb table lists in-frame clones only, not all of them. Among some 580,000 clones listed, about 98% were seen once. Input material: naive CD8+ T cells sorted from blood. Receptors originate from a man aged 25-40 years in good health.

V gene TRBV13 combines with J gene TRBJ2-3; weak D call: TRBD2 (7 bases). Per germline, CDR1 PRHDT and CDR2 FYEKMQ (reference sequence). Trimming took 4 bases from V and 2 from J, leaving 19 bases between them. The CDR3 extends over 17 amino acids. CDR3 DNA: TGTGCCAGCAGCTCCCCAGGGGCGGGAGCCCCCACAGATACGCAGTATTTT. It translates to CASSSPGAGAPTDTQYF.

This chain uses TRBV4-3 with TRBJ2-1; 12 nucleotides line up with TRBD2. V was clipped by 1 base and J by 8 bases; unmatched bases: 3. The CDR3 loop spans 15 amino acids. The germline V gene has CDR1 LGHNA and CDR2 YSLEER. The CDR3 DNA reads TGCGCCAGCAGCCAAGGGACTAGCGGGAATGATGAGCAGTTCTTC. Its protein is CASSQGTSGNDEQFF.

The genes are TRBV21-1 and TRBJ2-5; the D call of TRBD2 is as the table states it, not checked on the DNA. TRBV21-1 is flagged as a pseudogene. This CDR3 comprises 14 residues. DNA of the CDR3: TGTGCCAGCAGCAAATCGCACTGCGCCGAGACCCAGTACTTC. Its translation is CASSKSHCAETQYF.

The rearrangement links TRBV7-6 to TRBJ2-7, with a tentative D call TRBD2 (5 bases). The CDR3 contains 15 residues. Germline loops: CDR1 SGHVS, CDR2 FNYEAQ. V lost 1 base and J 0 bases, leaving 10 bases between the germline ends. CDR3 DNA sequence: TGTGCCAGCAGCTTAGTCGACGGGGACTCCTACGAGCAGTACTTC. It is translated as CASSLVDGDSYEQYF. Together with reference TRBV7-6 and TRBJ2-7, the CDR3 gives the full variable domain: GAGVSQSPRYKVTKRGQDVALRCDPISGHVSLYWYRQALGQGPEFLTYFNYEAQQDKSGLPNDRFSAERPEGSISTLTIQRTEQRDSAMYRCASSLVDGDSYEQYFGPGTRLTVT.

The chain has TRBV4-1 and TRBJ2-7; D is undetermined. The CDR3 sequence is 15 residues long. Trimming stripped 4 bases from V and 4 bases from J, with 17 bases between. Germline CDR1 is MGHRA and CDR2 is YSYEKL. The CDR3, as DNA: TGCGCCAGCAGCCGCCTCCTGCTTGGTGAGTACGAGCAGTACTTC. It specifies CASSRLLLGEYEQYF.

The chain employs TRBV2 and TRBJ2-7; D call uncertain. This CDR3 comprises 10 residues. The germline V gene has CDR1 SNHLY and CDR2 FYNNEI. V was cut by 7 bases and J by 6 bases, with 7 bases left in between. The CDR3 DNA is TGTGCCAGCATCGAGGTCGAGCAGTACTTC. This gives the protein CASIEVEQYF.

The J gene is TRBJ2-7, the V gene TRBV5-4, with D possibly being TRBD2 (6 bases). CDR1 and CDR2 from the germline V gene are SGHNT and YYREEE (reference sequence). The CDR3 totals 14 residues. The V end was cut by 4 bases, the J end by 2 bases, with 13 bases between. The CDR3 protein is CASSPRTKAYEQYF. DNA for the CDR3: TGTGCCAGCAGCCCGAGGACTAAAGCCTACGAGCAGTACTTC.

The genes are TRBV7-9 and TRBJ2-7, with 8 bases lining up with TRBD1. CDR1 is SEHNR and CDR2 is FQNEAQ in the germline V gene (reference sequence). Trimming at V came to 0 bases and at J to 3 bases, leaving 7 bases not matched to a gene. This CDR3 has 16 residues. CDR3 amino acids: CASSLAKRTGIYEQYF. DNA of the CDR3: TGTGCCAGCAGCTTAGCGAAGAGGACAGGGATCTACGAGCAGTACTTC.

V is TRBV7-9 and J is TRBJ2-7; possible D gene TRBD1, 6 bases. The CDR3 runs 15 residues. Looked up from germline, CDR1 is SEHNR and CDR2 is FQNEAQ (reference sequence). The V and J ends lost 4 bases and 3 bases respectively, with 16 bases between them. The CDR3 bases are TGTGCCAGCAGCTCCCCAGAAACCAGGGGCTACGAGCAGTACTTC. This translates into CASSSPETRGYEQYF. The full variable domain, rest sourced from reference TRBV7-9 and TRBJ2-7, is DTGVSQNPRHKITKRGQNVTFRCDPISEHNRLYWYRQTLGQGPEFLTYFQNEAQLEKSRLLSDRFSAERPKGSFSTLEIQRTEQGDSAMYLCASSSPETRGYEQYFGPGTRLTVT.

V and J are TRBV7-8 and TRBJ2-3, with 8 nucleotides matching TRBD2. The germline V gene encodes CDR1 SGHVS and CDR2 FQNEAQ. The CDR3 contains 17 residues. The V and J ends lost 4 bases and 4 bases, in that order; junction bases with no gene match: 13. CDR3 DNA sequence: TGTGCCAGCAGCTGGACCCCGGGGGGGAGTAGCCCAGATACGCAGTATTTT. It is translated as CASSWTPGGSSPDTQYF.

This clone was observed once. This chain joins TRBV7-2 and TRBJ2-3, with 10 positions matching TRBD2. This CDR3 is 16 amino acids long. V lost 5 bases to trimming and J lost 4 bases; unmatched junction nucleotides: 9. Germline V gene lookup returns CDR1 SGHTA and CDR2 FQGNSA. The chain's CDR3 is CASSNPGTSAADTQYF. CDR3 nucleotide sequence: TGTGCCAGCAGCAACCCCGGGACTAGCGCCGCAGATACGCAGTATTTT.

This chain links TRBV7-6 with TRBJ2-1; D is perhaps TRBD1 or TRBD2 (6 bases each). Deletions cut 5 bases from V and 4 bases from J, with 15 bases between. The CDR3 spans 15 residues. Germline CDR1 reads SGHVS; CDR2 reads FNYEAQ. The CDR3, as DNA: TGTGCCAGCAGCGAGTCGGGGGCTGAATACAATGAGCAGTTCTTC. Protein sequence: CASSESGAEYNEQFF. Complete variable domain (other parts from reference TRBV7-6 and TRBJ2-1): GAGVSQSPRYKVTKRGQDVALRCDPISGHVSLYWYRQALGQGPEFLTYFNYEAQQDKSGLPNDRFSAERPEGSISTLTIQRTEQRDSAMYRCASSESGAEYNEQFFGPGTRLTVL.

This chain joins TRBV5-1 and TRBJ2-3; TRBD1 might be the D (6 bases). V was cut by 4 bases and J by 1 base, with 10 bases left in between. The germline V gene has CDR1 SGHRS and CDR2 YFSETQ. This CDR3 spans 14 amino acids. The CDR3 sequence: CASSDRLRTDTQYF. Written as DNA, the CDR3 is TGCGCCAGCAGCGACAGGCTCCGCACAGATACGCAGTATTTT.

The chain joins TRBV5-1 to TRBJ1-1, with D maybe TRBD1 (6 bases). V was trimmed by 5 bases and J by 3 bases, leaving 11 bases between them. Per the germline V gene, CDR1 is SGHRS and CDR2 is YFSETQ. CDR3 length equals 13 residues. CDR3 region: CASRLYRDTEAFF. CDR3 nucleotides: TGCGCCAGCAGGCTGTACAGGGACACTGAAGCTTTCTTT.

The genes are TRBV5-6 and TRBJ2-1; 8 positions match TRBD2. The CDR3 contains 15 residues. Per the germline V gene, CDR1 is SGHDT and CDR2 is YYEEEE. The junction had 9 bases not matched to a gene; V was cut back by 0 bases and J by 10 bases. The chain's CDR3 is CASSLVSRVAGEQFF. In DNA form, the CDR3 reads TGTGCCAGCAGCTTGGTTAGTAGGGTAGCGGGAGAGCAGTTCTTC.

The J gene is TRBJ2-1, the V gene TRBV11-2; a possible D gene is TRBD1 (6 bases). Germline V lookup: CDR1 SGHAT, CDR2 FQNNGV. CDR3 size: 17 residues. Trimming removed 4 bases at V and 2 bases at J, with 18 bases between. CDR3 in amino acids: CASSSTLRRTAYNEQFF. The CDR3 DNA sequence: TGTGCCAGCAGCTCCACACTTAGAAGGACAGCCTACAATGAGCAGTTCTTC.

The CDR3 region is CASFPQGNTGELFF. The DNA of the CDR3 is TGTGCCAGCTTCCCACAGGGAAACACCGGGGAGCTGTTTTTT. The rearrangement uses TRBV27 and TRBJ2-2, with D tentatively TRBD1 (6 bases). Germline V CDR1 and CDR2: MNHEY, SMNVEV (reference sequence). The V end lost 8 bases, the J end lost 2 bases, and 12 bases lay between the germline ends. The CDR3 extends over 14 amino acids.

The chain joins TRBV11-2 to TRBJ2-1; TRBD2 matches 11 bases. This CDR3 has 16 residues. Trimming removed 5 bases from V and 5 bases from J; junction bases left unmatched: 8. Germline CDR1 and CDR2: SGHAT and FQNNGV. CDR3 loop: CASSATLAGEDNEQFF. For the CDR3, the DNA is TGTGCCAGCAGCGCCACACTAGCGGGGGAGGACAATGAGCAGTTCTTC.

The CDR3 region is CASSFDYRGRALNEQFF. The DNA for the CDR3 is TGTGCCAGCAGCTTCGACTACAGAGGGAGGGCCCTGAATGAGCAGTTCTTC. This sequence joins TRBV7-2 and TRBJ2-1; 7 bases map to TRBD2. This CDR3 is built from 17 residues. V gave up 3 bases and J gave up 7 bases; unmatched junction bases: 15. The germline V gene encodes CDR1 SGHTA and CDR2 FQGNSA. Complete variable domain (other parts from reference TRBV7-2 and TRBJ2-1): GAGVSQSPSNKVTEKGKDVELRCDPISGHTALYWYRQSLGQGLEFLIYFQGNSAPDKSGLPSDRFSAERTGGSVSTLTIQRTQQEDSAVYLCASSFDYRGRALNEQFFGPGTRLTVL.

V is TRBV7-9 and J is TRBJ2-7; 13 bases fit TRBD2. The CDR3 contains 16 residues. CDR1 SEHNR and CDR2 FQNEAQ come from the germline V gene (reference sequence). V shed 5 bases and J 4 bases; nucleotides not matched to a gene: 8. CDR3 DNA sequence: TGTGCCAGCAGCCGAGGACTAGCGGGAGCTGGGTACGAGCAGTACTTC. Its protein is CASSRGLAGAGYEQYF.

CDR3 protein: CASTATSGLDNEQFF. The CDR3 DNA follows: TGTGCCAGCACCGCCACTAGCGGGTTGGACAATGAGCAGTTCTTC. The V gene is TRBV9, the J gene TRBJ2-1; 9 bases are a match to TRBD2. CDR1 SGDLS and CDR2 YYNGEE come from the germline V gene. V lost 6 bases to trimming and J lost 5 bases; unmatched junction nucleotides: 9. CDR3 length: 15 amino acids.